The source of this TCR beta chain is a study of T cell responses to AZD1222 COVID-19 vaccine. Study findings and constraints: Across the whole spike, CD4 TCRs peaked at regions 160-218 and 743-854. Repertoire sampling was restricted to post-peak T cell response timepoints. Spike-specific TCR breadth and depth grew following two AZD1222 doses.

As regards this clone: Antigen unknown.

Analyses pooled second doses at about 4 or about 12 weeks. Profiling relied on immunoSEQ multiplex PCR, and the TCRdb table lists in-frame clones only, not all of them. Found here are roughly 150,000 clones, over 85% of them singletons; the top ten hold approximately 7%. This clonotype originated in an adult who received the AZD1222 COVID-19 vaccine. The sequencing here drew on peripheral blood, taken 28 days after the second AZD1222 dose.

CDR3 coding DNA: TGTGCCAGTAGTATGGGGACTAGCGCTAGCACCGGGGAGCTGTTTTTT. As protein: CASSMGTSASTGELFF. The J gene is TRBJ2-2, the V gene TRBV19; 10 bases are shared with TRBD2. After removal of 3 bases from V and 4 bases from J, the junction contained 5 bases not matched to a gene. The CDR3 consists of 16 residues. Germline V gene lookup returns CDR1 LNHDA and CDR2 SQIVND (reference sequence).